The rows below give T cell receptor beta chains drawn from one sample of a study of long-term antiretroviral therapy in people with HIV. The data were produced by immunoSEQ multiplex PCR, yet TCRdb's version contains in-frame clones alone and is incomplete. The profile shows roughly 25,000 clones, 76% of them singletons. The source material was unsorted PBMCs, sampled 0.5 years after starting antiretroviral therapy. The receptor set was obtained from a woman between 40 and 55 years old with HIV. Both conserved end residues are trimmed from each CDR3.

v_call	cdr3_length	j_call	cdr3_aa
TRBV7-9	11	TRBJ1-1	ASSVAMNTEAF
TRBV7-6	13	TRBJ1-1	ASSLALAGNTEAF
TRBV27	10	TRBJ2-7	ASSPRGREQY
TRBV6-5	12	TRBJ2-7	ASSTGTGRREQY
TRBV6-1	13	TRBJ2-2	AVPTGQGATGELF
TRBV18	12	TRBJ1-4	ASSPQGASEKLF
TRBV2	12	TRBJ1-1	ASSGESRNTEAF
TRBV28	14	TRBJ2-2	ASSYLGQNQVGELF
TRBV6-7	12	TRBJ2-7	ASKQGQPTYEQY
TRBV5-8	13	TRBJ2-7	ASSLAGVSSYEQY
TRBV6-4	16	TRBJ1-1	ASSHPISNREHPIDAF
TRBV7-3	11	TRBJ2-3	ASSPTRGDTQY
TRBV29-1	10	TRBJ2-1	SVVAGGREQF
TRBV5-1	10	TRBJ2-1	ASRRGGDGQF
TRBV7-6	15	TRBJ2-2	ASSLLLSGGDTGELF
TRBV12-5	11	TRBJ1-2	ASGPDSRYGYT
TRBV11-2	10	TRBJ2-5	ASSLSGETQY
TRBV7-8	16	TRBJ1-6	ASSFSGLGQGGNSPLH
TRBV5-3	15	TRBJ1-1	ARRGGVTDLINTEAF
TRBV7-9	14	TRBJ1-1	ASSPEGGQMNTEAF